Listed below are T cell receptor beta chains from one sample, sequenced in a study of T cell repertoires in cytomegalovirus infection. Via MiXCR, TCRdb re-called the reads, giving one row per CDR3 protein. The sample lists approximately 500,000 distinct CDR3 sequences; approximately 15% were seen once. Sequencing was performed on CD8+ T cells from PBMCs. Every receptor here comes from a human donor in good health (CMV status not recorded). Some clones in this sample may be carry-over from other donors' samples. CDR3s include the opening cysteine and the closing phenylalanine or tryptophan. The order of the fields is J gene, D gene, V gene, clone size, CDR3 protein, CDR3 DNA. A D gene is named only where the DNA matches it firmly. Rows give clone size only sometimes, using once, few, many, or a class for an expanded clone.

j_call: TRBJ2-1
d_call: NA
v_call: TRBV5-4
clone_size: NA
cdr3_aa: CASSLEGGNIHNEQFF
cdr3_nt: TGTGCCAGCAGCTTGGAGGGGGGCAACATTCACAATGAGCAGTTCTTC

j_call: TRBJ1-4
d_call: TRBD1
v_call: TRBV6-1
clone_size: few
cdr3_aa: CASRGTGNEKLFF
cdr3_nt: TGTGCCAGCAGGGGGACAGGGAACGAAAAACTGTTTTTT

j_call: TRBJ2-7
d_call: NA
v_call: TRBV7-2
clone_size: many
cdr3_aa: CASSSEAVPTYEQYF
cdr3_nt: TGTGCCAGCAGCTCTGAGGCAGTTCCGACCTACGAGCAGTACTTC

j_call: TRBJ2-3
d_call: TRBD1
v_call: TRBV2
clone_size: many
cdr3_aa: CASSVDLRDRGTDTQYF
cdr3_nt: TGTGCCAGCAGTGTCGACCTCCGGGACAGGGGCACAGATACGCAGTATTTT

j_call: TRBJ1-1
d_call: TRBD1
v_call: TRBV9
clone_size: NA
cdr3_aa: CASSPAVGQGPYTF
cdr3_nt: TGTGCCAGCAGCCCTGCTGTTGGACAGGGCCCCTACACCTTT

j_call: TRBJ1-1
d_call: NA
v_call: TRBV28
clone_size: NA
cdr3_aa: CASSHSSEAFF
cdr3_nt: TGTGCCAGCAGTCACAGCTCAGAAGCTTTCTTT

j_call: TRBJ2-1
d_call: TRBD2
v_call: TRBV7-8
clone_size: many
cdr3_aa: CASSPGLAGGWSYNEQFF
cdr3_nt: TGTGCCAGCAGCCCCGGACTAGCGGGGGGGTGGTCCTACAATGAGCAGTTCTTC

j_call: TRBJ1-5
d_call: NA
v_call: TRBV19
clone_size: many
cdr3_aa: CASSIYPGDQPQHF
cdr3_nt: TGTGCCAGTAGTATTTACCCGGGTGATCAGCCCCAGCATTTT

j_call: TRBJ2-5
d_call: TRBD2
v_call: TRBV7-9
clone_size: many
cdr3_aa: CASSTGTSGIHRETQYF
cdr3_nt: TGTGCCAGCAGCACCGGGACTAGCGGGATCCACCGTGAGACCCAGTACTTC

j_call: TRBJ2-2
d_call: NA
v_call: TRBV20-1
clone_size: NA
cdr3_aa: CSATVQGVGTGELFF
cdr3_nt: TGCAGTGCTACCGTACAGGGAGTTGGCACCGGGGAGCTGTTTTTT

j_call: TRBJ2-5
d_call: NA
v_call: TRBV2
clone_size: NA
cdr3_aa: CASSDGQETQYF
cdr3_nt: TGTGCCAGCAGTGACGGACAAGAGACCCAGTACTTC

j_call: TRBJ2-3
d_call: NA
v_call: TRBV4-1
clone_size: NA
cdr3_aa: CASSQVLPTDTQYF
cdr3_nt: TGCGCCAGCAGCCAAGTTTTGCCCACAGATACGCAGTATTTT

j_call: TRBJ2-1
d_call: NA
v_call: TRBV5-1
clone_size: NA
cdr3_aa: CASSLEGFRSYNEQFF
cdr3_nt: TGCGCCAGCAGCTTGGAAGGGTTCAGATCCTACAATGAGCAGTTCTTC

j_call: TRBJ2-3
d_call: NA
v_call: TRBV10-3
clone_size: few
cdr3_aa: CATTHRGDTQYF
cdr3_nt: TGTGCCACGACTCACCGGGGTGATACGCAGTATTTT

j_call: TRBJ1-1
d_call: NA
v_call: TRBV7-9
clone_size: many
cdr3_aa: CASSPPAGPEAFF
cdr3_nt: TGTGCCAGCAGCCCCCCCGCGGGACCCGAAGCTTTCTTT

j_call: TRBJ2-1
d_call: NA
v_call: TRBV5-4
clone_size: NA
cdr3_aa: CASSLGSGSYNEQFF
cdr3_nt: TGTGCCAGCAGCTTGGGAAGCGGGTCCTACAATGAGCAGTTCTTC

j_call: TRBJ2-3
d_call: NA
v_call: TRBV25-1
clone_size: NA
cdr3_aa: CASSELWGTQYF
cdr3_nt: TGTGCCAGCAGTGAATTGTGGGGTACGCAGTATTTT

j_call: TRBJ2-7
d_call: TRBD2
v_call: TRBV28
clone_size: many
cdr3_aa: CASRRREAGVPDEQYF
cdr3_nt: TGTGCCAGCAGGCGACGAGAGGCGGGAGTACCCGACGAGCAGTACTTC

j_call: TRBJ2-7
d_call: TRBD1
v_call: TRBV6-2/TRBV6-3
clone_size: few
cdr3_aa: CASNFRGQGEQYF
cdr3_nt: TGTGCCAGCAACTTCAGGGGGCAAGGCGAGCAGTACTTC

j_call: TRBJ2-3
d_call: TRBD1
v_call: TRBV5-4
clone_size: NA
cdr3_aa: CASREQGADTQYF
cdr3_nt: TGTGCCAGCAGAGAACAGGGGGCGGATACGCAGTATTTT

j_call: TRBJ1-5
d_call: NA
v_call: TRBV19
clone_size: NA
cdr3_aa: CASSIIIGPSNQPQHF
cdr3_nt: TGTGCCAGTAGTATTATAATAGGGCCGAGCAATCAGCCCCAGCATTTT

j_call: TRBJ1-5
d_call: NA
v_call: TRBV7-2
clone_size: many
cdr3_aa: CASSLAGLDQPQHF
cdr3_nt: TGTGCCAGCAGCCTCGCGGGGTTAGATCAGCCCCAGCATTTT

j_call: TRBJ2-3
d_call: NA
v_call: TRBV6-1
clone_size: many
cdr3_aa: CASGKGRSDTQYF
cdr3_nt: TGTGCCAGCGGGAAGGGGAGGTCAGATACGCAGTATTTT

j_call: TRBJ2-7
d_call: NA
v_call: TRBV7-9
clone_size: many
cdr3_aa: CASSLPTSSSYEQYF
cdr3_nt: TGTGCCAGCAGCCTCCCTACTAGCAGTTCCTACGAGCAGTACTTC

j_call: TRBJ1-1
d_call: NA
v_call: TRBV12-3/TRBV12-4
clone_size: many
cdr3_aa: CASSFKTTRNTEAFF
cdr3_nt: TGTGCCAGCAGTTTTAAGACCACAAGGAACACTGAAGCTTTCTTT

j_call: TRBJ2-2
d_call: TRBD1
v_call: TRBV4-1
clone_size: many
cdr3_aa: CASSQEETGGLSGELFF
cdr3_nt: TGCGCCAGCAGCCAAGAAGAGACAGGGGGCTTATCCGGGGAGCTGTTTTTT

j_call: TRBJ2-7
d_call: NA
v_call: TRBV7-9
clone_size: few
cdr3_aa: CASSSVRAYEQYF
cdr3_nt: TGTGCCAGCAGCTCTGTTAGGGCCTACGAGCAGTACTTC

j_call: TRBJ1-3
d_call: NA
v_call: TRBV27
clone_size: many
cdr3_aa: CASSYGPGYSGNTIYF
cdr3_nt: TGTGCCAGCAGTTATGGTCCAGGATACTCTGGAAACACCATATATTTT

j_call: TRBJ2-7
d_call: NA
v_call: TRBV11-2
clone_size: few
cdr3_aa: CASSSQGTGSYEQYF
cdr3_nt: TGTGCCAGCAGCTCACAGGGTACGGGTTCCTACGAGCAGTACTTC

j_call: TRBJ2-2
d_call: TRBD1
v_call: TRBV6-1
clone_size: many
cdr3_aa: CASGQGENTGELFF
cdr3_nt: TGTGCCAGCGGGCAGGGGGAGAACACCGGGGAGCTGTTTTTT

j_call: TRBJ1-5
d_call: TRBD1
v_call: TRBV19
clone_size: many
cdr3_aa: CASSEATGDHQPQHF
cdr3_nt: TGTGCCAGTAGTGAAGCGACAGGGGATCATCAGCCCCAGCATTTT

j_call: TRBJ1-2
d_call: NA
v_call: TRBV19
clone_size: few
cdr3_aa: CASSINGNYGYTF
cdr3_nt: TGTGCCAGTAGTATCAATGGGAACTATGGCTACACCTTC

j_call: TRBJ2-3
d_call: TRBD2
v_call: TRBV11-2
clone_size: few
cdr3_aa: CASSLGMGGMTDTQYF
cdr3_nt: TGTGCCAGCAGCTTAGGGATGGGAGGGATGACAGATACGCAGTATTTT

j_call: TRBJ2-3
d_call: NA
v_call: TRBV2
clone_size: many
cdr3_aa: CASSLPEGGGTDTQYF
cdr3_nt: TGTGCCAGCAGCCTCCCTGAGGGCGGAGGCACAGATACGCAGTATTTT

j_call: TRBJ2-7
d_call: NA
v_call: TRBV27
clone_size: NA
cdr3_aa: CASSPAGQSHEQYF
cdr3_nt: TGTGCCAGCAGTCCCGCTGGGCAGAGCCACGAGCAGTACTTC

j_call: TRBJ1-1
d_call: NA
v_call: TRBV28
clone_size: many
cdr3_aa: CASSYQRGTEAFF
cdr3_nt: TGTGCCAGCAGTTACCAACGGGGCACTGAAGCTTTCTTT

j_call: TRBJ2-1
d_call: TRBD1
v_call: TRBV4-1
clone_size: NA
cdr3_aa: CASSQGLPGTGGYEQFF
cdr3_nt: TGCGCCAGCAGCCAAGGGCTGCCCGGGACAGGGGGGTATGAGCAGTTCTTC

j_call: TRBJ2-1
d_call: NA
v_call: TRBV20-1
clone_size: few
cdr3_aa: CSAEKEQFF
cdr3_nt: TGCAGTGCTGAAAAAGAGCAGTTCTTC

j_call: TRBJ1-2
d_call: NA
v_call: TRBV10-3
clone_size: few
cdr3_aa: CAISGGISYGYTF
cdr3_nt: TGTGCCATCAGTGGGGGCATCTCCTATGGCTACACCTTC

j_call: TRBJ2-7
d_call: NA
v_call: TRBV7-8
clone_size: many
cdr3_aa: CASSWTAYEQYF
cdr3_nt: TGTGCCAGCAGCTGGACAGCCTACGAGCAGTACTTC

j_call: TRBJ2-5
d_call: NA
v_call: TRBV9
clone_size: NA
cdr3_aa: CASSPEGLQETQYF
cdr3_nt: TGTGCCAGCAGCCCCGAGGGACTGCAAGAGACCCAGTACTTC

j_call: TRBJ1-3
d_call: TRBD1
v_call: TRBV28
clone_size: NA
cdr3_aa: CASSPRTGRLPGPSGNTIYF
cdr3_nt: TGTGCCAGCAGTCCCCGGACAGGGCGACTCCCCGGCCCTTCTGGAAACACCATATATTTT

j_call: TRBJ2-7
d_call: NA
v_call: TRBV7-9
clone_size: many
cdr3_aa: CASRSDSYEQYF
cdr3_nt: TGTGCCAGCAGATCGGACAGCTACGAGCAGTACTTC

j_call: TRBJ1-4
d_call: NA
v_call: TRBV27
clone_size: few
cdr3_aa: CASSLGPAGVGEKLFF
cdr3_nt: TGTGCCAGCAGTTTGGGCCCAGCGGGGGTGGGAGAAAAACTGTTTTTT

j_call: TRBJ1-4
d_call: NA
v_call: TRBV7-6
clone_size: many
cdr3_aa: CASSLPQFSEKLFF
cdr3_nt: TGTGCCAGCAGCTTACCCCAGTTTAGTGAAAAACTGTTTTTT

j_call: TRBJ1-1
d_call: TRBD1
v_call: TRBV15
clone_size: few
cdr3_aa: CATSRLGTEGGPNTEAFF
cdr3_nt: TGTGCCACCAGCAGACTAGGGACAGAGGGAGGACCGAACACTGAAGCTTTCTTT

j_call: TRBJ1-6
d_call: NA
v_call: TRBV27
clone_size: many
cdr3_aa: CASSLQSSYNSPLHF
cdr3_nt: TGTGCCAGCAGTTTACAGAGCTCCTATAATTCACCCCTCCACTTT

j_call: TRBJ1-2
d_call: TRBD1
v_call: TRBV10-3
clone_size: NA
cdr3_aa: CAISVVIGGRDYGYTF
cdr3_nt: TGTGCCATCAGTGTAGTGATAGGGGGCAGAGACTATGGCTACACCTTC

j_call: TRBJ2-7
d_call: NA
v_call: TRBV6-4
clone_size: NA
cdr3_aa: CASVTGTESYEQYF
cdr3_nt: TGTGCCAGTGTCACCGGGACTGAGTCCTACGAGCAGTACTTC

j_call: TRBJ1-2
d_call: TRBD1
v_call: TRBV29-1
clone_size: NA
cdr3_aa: CSVLSGGLFYGYTF
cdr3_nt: TGCAGCGTTCTTTCAGGGGGCCTATTCTATGGCTACACCTTC

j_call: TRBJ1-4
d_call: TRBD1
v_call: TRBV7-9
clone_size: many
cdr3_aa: CASSYRDRREEKLFF
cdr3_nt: TGTGCCAGCAGCTACCGGGACAGGAGGGAAGAAAAACTGTTTTTT

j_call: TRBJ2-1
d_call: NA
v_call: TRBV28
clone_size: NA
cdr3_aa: CASSSPREAHGDEPFF
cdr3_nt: TGTGCAAGCAGTTCTCCTCGAGAGGCCCATGGGGATGAGCCGTTCTTC

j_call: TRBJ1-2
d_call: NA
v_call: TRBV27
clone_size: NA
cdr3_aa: CASSLSLRAMYGYTF
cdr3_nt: TGTGCCAGCAGTTTATCACTCAGGGCGATGTATGGCTACACCTTC

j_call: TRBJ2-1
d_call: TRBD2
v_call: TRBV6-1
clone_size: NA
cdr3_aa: CASNRGRDTYNEQFF
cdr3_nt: TGTGCCAGCAACCGGGGGAGGGATACGTACAATGAGCAGTTCTTC

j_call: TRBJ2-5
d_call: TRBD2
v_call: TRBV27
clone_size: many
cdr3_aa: CASSKAGGGETQYF
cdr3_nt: TGTGCCAGCAGTAAGGCGGGGGGCGGAGAGACCCAGTACTTC